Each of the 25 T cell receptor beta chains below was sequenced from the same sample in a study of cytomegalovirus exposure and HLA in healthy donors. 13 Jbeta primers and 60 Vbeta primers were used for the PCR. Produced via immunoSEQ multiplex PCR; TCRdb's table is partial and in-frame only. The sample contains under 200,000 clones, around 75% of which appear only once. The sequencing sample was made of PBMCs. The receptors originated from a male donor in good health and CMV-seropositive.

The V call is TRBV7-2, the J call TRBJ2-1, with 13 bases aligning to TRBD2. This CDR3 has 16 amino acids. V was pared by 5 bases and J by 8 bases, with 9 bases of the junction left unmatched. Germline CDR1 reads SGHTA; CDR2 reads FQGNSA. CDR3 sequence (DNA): TGTGCCAGCAGCCGGACTAGCGGGAGCTTAGTCCATGAGCAGTTCTTC. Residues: CASSRTSGSLVHEQFF.

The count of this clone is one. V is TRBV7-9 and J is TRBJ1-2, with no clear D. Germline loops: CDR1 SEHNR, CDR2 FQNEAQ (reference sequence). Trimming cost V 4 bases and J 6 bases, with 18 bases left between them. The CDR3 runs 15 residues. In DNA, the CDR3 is TGTGCCAGCAGCTCCTTTACGGGAGCTGGGAATGGCTACACCTTC. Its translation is CASSSFTGAGNGYTF.

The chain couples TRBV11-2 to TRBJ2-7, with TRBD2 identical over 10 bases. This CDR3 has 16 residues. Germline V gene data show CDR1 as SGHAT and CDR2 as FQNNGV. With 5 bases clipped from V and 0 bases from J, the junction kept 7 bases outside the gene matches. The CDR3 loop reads CASSAILAGSSYEQYF. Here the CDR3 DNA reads TGTGCCAGCAGCGCGATACTAGCGGGAAGCTCCTACGAGCAGTACTTC.

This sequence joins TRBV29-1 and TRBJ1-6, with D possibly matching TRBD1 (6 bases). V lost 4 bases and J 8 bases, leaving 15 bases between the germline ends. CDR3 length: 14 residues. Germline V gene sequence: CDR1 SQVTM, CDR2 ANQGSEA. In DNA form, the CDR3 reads TGCAGCGTTGGAGTAGGGGGTACGCATTCACCCCTCCACTTT. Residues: CSVGVGGTHSPLHF. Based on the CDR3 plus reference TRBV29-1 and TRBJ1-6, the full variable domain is SAVISQKPSRDICQRGTSLTIQCQVDSQVTMMFWYRQQPGQSLTLIATANQGSEATYESGFVIDKFPISRPNLTFSTLTVSNMSPEDSSIYLCSVGVGGTHSPLHFGNGTRLTVT.

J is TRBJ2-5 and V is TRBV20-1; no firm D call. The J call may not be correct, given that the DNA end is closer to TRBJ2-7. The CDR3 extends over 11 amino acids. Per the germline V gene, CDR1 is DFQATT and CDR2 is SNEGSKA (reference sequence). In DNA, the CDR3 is TGCAGTGCTCGCCCCGACTACGAGCAGTACTTC. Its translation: CSARPDYEQYF.

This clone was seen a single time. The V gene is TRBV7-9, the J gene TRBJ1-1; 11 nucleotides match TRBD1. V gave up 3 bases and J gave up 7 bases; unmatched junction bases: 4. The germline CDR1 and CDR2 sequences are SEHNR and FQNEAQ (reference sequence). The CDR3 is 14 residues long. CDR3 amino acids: CASSLDRGHDEAFF. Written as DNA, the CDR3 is TGTGCCAGCAGCTTGGACAGGGGGCATGATGAAGCTTTCTTT.

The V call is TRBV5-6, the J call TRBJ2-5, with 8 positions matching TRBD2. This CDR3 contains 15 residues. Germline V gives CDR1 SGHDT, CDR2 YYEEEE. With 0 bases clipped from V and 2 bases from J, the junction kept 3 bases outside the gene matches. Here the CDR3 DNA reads TGTGCCAGCAGCTTGGTGGCGGGGGGACAAGAGACCCAGTACTTC. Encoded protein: CASSLVAGGQETQYF.

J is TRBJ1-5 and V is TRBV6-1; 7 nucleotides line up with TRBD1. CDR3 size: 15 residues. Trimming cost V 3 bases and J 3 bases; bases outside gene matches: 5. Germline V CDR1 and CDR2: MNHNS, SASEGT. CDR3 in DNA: TGTGCCAGCAGTGAGGGGGACAGCGTCAATCAGCCCCAGCATTTT. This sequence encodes CASSEGDSVNQPQHF.

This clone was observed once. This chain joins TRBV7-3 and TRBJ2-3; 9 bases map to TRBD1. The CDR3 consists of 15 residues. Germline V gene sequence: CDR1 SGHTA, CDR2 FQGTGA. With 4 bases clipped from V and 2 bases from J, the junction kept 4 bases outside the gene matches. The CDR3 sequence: CASSWTGANTDTQYF. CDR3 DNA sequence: TGTGCCAGCAGCTGGACAGGGGCTAACACAGATACGCAGTATTTT. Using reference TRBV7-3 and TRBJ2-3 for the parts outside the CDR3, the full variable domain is GAGVSQTPSNKVTEKGKYVELRCDPISGHTALYWYRQSLGQGPEFLIYFQGTGAADDSGLPNDRFFAVRPEGSVSTLKIQRTERGDSAVYLCASSWTGANTDTQYFGPGTRLTVL.

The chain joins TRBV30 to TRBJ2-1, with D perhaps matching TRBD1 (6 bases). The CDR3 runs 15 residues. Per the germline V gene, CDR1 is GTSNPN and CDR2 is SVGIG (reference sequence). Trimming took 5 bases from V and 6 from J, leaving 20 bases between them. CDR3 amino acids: CAWDGGRSGVNEQFF. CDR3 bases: TGTGCCTGGGATGGTGGGAGATCAGGGGTCAATGAGCAGTTCTTC.

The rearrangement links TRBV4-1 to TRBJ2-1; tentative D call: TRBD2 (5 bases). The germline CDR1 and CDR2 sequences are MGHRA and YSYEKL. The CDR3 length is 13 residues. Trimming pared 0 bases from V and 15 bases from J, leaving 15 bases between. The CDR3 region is CASSQERVTLAFF. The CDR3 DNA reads TGCGCCAGCAGCCAAGAGCGGGTCACCCTAGCGTTCTTC.

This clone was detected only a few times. As DNA, the CDR3 is TGTGCCAGCAGCTCGACAACCCGGCACCAGTCTGGCTACACCTTC. Translation: CASSSTTRHQSGYTF. The chain combines TRBV7-9 with TRBJ1-2; D not certain. This CDR3 spans 15 amino acids. Germline CDR1 reads SEHNR; CDR2 reads FQNEAQ (reference sequence). V lost 4 bases and J 7 bases, leaving 19 bases between the germline ends.

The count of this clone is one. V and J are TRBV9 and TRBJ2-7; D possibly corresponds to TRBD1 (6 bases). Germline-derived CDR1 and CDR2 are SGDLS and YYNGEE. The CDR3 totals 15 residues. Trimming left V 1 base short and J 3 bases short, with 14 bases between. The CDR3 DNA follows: TGTGCCAGCAGCGTAAACCCGGGACAAGACTACGAGCAGTACTTC. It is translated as CASSVNPGQDYEQYF.

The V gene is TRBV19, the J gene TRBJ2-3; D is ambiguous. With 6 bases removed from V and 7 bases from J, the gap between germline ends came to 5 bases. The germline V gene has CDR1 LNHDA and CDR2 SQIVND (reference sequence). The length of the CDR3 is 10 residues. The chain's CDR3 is CASRAYTQYF. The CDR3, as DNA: TGTGCCAGTAGGGCTTATACGCAGTATTTT.

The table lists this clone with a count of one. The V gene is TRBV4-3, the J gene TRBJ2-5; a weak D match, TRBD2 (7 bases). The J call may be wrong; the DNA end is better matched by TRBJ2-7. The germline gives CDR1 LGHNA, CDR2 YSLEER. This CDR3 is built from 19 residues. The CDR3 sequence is CASSQVGVGGASRNYEQYF. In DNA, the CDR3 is TGCGCCAGCAGCCAAGTGGGGGTTGGGGGGGCCAGTAGGAACTACGAGCAGTACTTC.

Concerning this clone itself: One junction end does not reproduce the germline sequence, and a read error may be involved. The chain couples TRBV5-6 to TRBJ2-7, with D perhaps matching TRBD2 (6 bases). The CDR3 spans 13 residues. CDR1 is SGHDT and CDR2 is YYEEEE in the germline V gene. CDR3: CASSESLAAQGNF. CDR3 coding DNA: TGTGCCAGCAGCGAATCACTAGCAGCTCAAGGAAACTTC.

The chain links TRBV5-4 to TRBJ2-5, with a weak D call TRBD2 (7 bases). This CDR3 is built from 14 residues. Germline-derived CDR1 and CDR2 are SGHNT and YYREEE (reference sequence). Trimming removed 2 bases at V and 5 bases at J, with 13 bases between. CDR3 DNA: TGTGCCAGCAGCTTTGGGGGGGCGAGGGAGACCCAGTACTTC. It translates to CASSFGGARETQYF.

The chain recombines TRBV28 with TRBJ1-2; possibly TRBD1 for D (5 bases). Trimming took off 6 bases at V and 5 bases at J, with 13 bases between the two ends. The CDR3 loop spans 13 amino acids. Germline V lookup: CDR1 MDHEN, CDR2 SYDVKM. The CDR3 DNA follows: TGTGCCAGCAGCTTGACAGAGCATTATGGCTACACCTTC. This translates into CASSLTEHYGYTF.

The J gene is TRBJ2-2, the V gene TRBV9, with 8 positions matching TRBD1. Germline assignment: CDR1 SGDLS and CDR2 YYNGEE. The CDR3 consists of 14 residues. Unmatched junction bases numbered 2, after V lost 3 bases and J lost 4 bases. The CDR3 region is CASSAGQATGELFF. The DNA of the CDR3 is TGTGCCAGCAGCGCGGGACAGGCCACCGGGGAGCTGTTTTTT.

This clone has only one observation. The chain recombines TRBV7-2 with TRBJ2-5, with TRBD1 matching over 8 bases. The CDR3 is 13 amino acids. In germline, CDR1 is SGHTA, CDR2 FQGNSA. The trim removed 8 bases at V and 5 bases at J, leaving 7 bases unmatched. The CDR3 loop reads CASAQGARETQYF. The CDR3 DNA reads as TGTGCCAGCGCCCAGGGGGCGCGGGAGACCCAGTACTTC.

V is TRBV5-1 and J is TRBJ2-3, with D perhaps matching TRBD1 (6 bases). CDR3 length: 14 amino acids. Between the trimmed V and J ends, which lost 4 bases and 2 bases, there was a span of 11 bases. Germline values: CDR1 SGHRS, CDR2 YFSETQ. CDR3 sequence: CASSLGQPTDTQYF. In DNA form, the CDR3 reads TGCGCCAGCAGCCTCGGACAGCCCACAGATACGCAGTATTTT.

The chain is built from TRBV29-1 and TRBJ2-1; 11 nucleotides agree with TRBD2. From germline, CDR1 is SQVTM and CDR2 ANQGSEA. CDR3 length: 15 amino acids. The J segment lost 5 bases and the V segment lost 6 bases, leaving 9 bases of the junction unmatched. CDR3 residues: CSVRRGTSGNNEQFF. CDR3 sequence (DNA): TGCAGCGTCCGAAGAGGGACTAGCGGAAACAATGAGCAGTTCTTC.

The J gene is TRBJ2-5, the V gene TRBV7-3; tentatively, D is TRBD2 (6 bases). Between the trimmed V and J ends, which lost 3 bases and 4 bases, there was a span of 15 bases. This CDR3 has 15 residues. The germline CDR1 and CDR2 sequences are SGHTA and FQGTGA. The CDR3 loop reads CASSLGIGSRETQYF. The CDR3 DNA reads TGTGCCAGCAGCTTGGGTATCGGGAGTAGAGAGACCCAGTACTTC.

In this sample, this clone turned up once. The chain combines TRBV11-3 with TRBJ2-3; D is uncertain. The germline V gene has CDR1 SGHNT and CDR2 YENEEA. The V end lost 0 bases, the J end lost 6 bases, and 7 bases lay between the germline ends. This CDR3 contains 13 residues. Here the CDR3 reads CASSLDLRDTQYF. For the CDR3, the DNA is TGTGCCAGCAGCTTAGATTTGAGGGATACGCAGTATTTT. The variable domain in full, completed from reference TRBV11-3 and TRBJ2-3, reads EAGVVQSPRYKIIEKKQPVAFWCNPISGHNTLYWYLQNLGQGPELLIRYENEEAVDDSQLPKDRFSAERLKGVDSTLKIQPAELGDSAVYLCASSLDLRDTQYFGPGTRLTVL.

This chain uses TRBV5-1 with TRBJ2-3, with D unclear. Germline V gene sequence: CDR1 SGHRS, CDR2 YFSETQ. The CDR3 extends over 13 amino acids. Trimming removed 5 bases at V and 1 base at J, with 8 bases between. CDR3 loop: CASRGSGTDTQYF. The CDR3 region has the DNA TGCGCCAGCAGAGGCAGCGGCACAGATACGCAGTATTTT.